These 17 T cell receptor beta chains were all obtained from the same sample, sequenced in a study of early T cells in non-severe SARS-CoV-2 infection. TCRdb reprocessed the 5' RACE reads via MiXCR and lists one record per CDR3 protein. The sample shows 40,000 to 45,000 distinct CDR3 sequences, around 6.1% of them seen only once. The input for sequencing was whole blood, taken at baseline. Receptors originate from an adult who was a healthcare worker with PCR-confirmed SARS-CoV-2 infection or an uninfected control (not recorded which).

This rearrangement joins TRBV29-1 to TRBJ1-1, with a possible D match to TRBD1 (5 bases). Germline V CDR1 and CDR2: SQVTM, ANQGSEA. V was clipped by 4 bases and J by 4 bases, with 13 bases between them. This CDR3 is 13 amino acids long. CDR3 nucleotide sequence: TGCAGCGTTGGCGCGGGGGGGGTCACTGAAGCTTTCTTT. As protein: CSVGAGGVTEAFF. Combining the CDR3 with reference TRBV29-1 and TRBJ1-1 gives the whole variable domain SAVISQKPSRDICQRGTSLTIQCQVDSQVTMMFWYRQQPGQSLTLIATANQGSEATYESGFVIDKFPISRPNLTFSTLTVSNMSPEDSSIYLCSVGAGGVTEAFFGQGTRLTVV.

In this sample, this clonotype turned up a few times. The chain combines TRBV7-9 with TRBJ2-3, with 9 bases fitting TRBD2. The CDR3 loop spans 16 amino acids. The V gene's germline CDR1 is SEHNR and CDR2 FQNEAQ (reference sequence). The V gene end was trimmed by 6 bases and the J gene end by 2 bases; junction bases not matched to a gene: 9. CDR3 loop: CASSLKTSGLTDTQYF. The CDR3 bases are TGTGCCAGCAGTTTGAAGACTAGCGGTCTCACAGATACGCAGTATTTT.

This clonotype was detected a few times. J is TRBJ2-7 and V is TRBV7-9, with a tentative D call TRBD2 (6 bases). The germline V and J ends were trimmed by 5 bases and 0 bases, with 11 bases remaining between them. Germline CDR1 is SEHNR and CDR2 is FQNEAQ (reference sequence). The CDR3 spans 14 residues. The CDR3 loop is CASSVSGASYEQYF. The CDR3 DNA sequence: TGTGCCAGCAGCGTATCGGGAGCCTCCTACGAGCAGTACTTC.

This clonotype has at least ten counts. This rearrangement joins TRBV30 to TRBJ1-1; D is unclear. This CDR3 comprises 13 residues. Trimming removed 3 bases at V and 1 base at J, with 9 bases between. Per germline, CDR1 GTSNPN and CDR2 SVGIG (reference sequence). The CDR3 protein is CAWRLGGNTEAFF. The CDR3 DNA follows: TGTGCCTGGAGGCTTGGTGGGAACACTGAAGCTTTCTTT.

This sequence joins TRBV7-9 and TRBJ2-7; 8 bases are a match to TRBD1. The junction had 6 bases not matched to a gene; V was cut back by 5 bases and J by 9 bases. Per germline, CDR1 SEHNR and CDR2 FQNEAQ (reference sequence). The CDR3 has 12 residues. For the CDR3, the DNA is TGTGCCAGCAGCGCAGACAGGGGATGGCAGTACTTC. This encodes CASSADRGWQYF.

This clonotype was observed at least ten times. CDR3 nucleotides: TGTGCCAGCAGGCCCGGAGGGGGGAGGGATTCACCCCTCCACTTT. Protein sequence: CASRPGGGRDSPLHF. This sequence joins TRBV2 and TRBJ1-6; D might be TRBD1 (6 bases). V lost 6 bases to trimming and J lost 8 bases, with 17 bases between them. The CDR3 is 15 residues long. Germline-derived CDR1 and CDR2 are SNHLY and FYNNEI.

This chain joins TRBV12-3 or TRBV12-4 and TRBJ2-5, with D perhaps TRBD1 or TRBD2 (6 bases each). V lost 7 bases, J lost 5 bases, and 14 bases lay in between. The CDR3 is made up of 13 amino acids. CDR3 nucleotides: TGTGCCAGCATCCCGTCGGGGGCGGAGACCCAGTACTTC. Translated: CASIPSGAETQYF.

The chain couples TRBV7-2 to TRBJ2-3; D may correspond to TRBD1 or TRBD2 (5 bases each). Germline CDR1 and CDR2: SGHTA and FQGNSA. Trimming stripped 2 bases from V and 0 bases from J, with 6 bases between. The CDR3 covers 14 residues. The CDR3 spells CASSLWGSTDTQYF. As DNA, the CDR3 is TGTGCCAGCAGCTTATGGGGGAGCACAGATACGCAGTATTTT.

J is TRBJ2-3 and V is TRBV29-1; 9 bases map to TRBD2. Per germline, CDR1 SQVTM and CDR2 ANQGSEA. Trimming at V came to 7 bases and at J to 3 bases, leaving 11 bases not matched to a gene. The length of the CDR3 is 15 residues. CDR3 loop: CSAARSSGMTDTQYF. The CDR3 DNA follows: TGCAGCGCAGCAAGGTCTAGCGGGATGACAGATACGCAGTATTTT.

This clonotype was counted ten times or more. The chain recombines TRBV2 with TRBJ1-5, with TRBD1 matching over 8 bases. Germline assignment: CDR1 SNHLY and CDR2 FYNNEI. This CDR3 has 15 residues. J gave up 2 bases and V 2 bases, and 2 bases lay outside the gene matches. The CDR3 protein is CASSEMGQGNQPQHF. In nucleotides, the CDR3 is TGTGCCAGCAGTGAAATGGGACAGGGCAATCAGCCCCAGCATTTT.

DNA for the CDR3: TGTGCCAGCTCACCGATTGGCAGGGGCGGAACCTATGGCTACACCTTC. The encoded protein is CASSPIGRGGTYGYTF. The chain recombines TRBV18 with TRBJ1-2, with D perhaps TRBD1 (6 bases). The V end lost 3 bases, the J end lost 4 bases, and 18 bases lay between the germline ends. Germline loops: CDR1 KGHSH, CDR2 LQKENI. The CDR3 spans 16 residues.

This clonotype was detected many times. The genes are TRBV29-1 and TRBJ1-1; TRBD1 matches 7 bases. Germline CDR1 SQVTM, CDR2 ANQGSEA. V trimming: 6 bases; J trimming: 11 bases; junction bases outside the gene matches: 9. CDR3 length: 11 amino acids. DNA of the CDR3: TGCAGCGTCGGGGACAGAGGTACCGCTTTCTTT. As protein: CSVGDRGTAFF.

This clonotype was picked up a small number of times. This chain joins TRBV12-3 or TRBV12-4 and TRBJ2-7; 7 nucleotides align to TRBD2. J gave up 7 bases and V 6 bases, and 15 bases lay outside the gene matches. The CDR3 sequence is 15 residues long. This CDR3 reads CASSGGLGLPGEQYF. CDR3 bases: TGTGCCAGCAGCGGGGGATTGGGACTACCTGGGGAGCAGTACTTC.

This clonotype was observed at least ten times. The V call is TRBV3-1, the J call TRBJ1-2; 7 nucleotides match TRBD1. J was trimmed by 7 bases and V by 1 base; bases with no gene match: 3. The CDR3 consists of 13 residues. The germline V gene encodes CDR1 LGHDT and CDR2 YNNKEL (reference sequence). CDR3 sequence: CASSQVQGGGYTF. As DNA, the CDR3 is TGTGCCAGCAGCCAAGTGCAGGGGGGTGGCTACACCTTC.

The chain uses TRBV5-6 and TRBJ1-1, with D uncertain. The CDR3 has 13 residues. Germline V gene sequence: CDR1 SGHDT, CDR2 YYEEEE. Trimming pared 1 base from V and 0 bases from J, leaving 4 bases between. The CDR3 DNA is TGTGCCAGCAGCTTGAGGATGAACACTGAAGCTTTCTTT. It specifies CASSLRMNTEAFF. The full variable domain, completed using reference TRBV5-6 and TRBJ1-1, is DAGVTQSPTHLIKTRGQQVTLRCSPKSGHDTVSWYQQALGQGPQFIFQYYEEEERQRGNFPDRFSGHQFPNYSSELNVNALLLGDSALYLCASSLRMNTEAFFGQGTRLTVV.

This clonotype turned up a few times. J is TRBJ2-7 and V is TRBV18; weak D call: TRBD1 (5 bases). V was pared by 3 bases and J by 2 bases, with 14 bases between. CDR1 and CDR2 from the germline V gene are KGHSH and LQKENI. This CDR3 has 15 residues. CDR3 in amino acids: CASSPQGLAAYEQYF. CDR3 sequence (DNA): TGTGCCAGCTCACCCCAGGGTCTCGCCGCCTACGAGCAGTACTTC.

The chain couples TRBV7-2 to TRBJ2-5; maybe TRBD2 (6 bases). CDR1 and CDR2 from the germline V gene are SGHTA and FQGNSA. The CDR3 consists of 13 residues. V lost 8 bases to trimming and J lost 7 bases, with 17 bases between them. The CDR3 nucleotides are TGTGCCAGCTCCTACCCGGGGGTAGGGACCCAGTACTTC. Its translation is CASSYPGVGTQYF.